This T cell receptor (beta chain) emerged from a study of T cells in Graves' hyperthyroidism and ophthalmopathy. Study observations and caveats: From stable hyperthyroidism, ophthalmopathy was set apart by a 13 V-J model. Ophthalmopathy was predicted by the model a median of roughly 6 months ahead of onset.

TCR beta CDR3 sequences were amplified from RNA transcripts. The study used the HTBI primer set for a first-round RT-PCR of the TCR CDR3. Each CDR3 protein gets one entry after TCRdb re-called the multiplex PCR reads with MiXCR. The sample shows more than 350,000 distinct CDR3 sequences, about 14% of them seen only once. Germline V gene data show CDR1 as MDHEN and CDR2 as SYDVKM. The CDR3 has 14 residues. The germline V and J ends were trimmed by 6 bases and 4 bases, with 13 bases remaining between them. Concerning this clonotype itself: Its specificity is not known.

The receptor comes from a woman in her 30s with Graves' ophthalmopathy. The sequenced sample consisted of blood. The rearrangement uses TRBV28 and TRBJ1-5; D gene uncertain. Here the CDR3 reads CASRSTGRNQPQHF. In nucleotides, the CDR3 is TGTGCCAGCAGATCAACCGGGAGGAATCAGCCCCAGCATTTT. The full variable domain, its missing parts supplied by reference TRBV28 and TRBJ1-5, is DVKVTQSSRYLVKRTGEKVFLECVQDMDHENMFWYRQDPGLGLRLIYFSYDVKMKEKGDIPEGYSVSREKKERFSLILESASTNQTSMYLCASRSTGRNQPQHFGDGTRLSIL.